This T cell receptor (beta chain) came from a study of blood T cell repertoires in COVID-19. Study in general: Material from acute and convalescent COVID-19 was sourced from the United States, Italy and Spain. PBMCs, B-cell-depleted T cells, or T cells were the source of the cDNA or gDNA that made up the material.

Clones were sequenced by immunoSEQ multiplex PCR, and TCRdb holds only the in-frame ones, with some missing. The sample lists around 160,000 clones, approximately 80% seen once, with around 10% in the top ten. Clinical histories supplied by participants themselves formed the basis of cohort assignment. This TCR derives from a man aged 45 to 65 who had recovered from COVID-19. Sequenced: PBMCs or T cells enriched from blood (not recorded which).

The CDR3 region has the DNA TGTGCCAGTACCAACGAGCGGGGGGCCCATACGCAGTATTTT. Translating it yields CASTNERGAHTQYF. V usage is TRBV19 and J usage is TRBJ2-3; 9 nucleotides align to TRBD2. J lost 7 bases, V lost 7 bases, and 9 bases had no gene match. Germline CDR1 and CDR2: LNHDA and SQIVND (reference sequence). This CDR3 comprises 14 residues.